This T cell receptor beta chain originates from a study of T cell repertoires in cytomegalovirus infection. About the research overall: Public TCR beta signatures were indicative of both CMV infection and a matching HLA type.

Notes on the study in general: Clonotype analysis showed dominance of the ex vivo response by HLA-C-restricted CMV-specific TCR beta clonotypes.

Trimming took off 8 bases at V and 0 bases at J, with 14 bases between the two ends. The CDR3 extends over 15 amino acids. Looked up from germline, CDR1 is SGHTA and CDR2 is FQGNSA. Comments on this clonotype: Its antigen is still unknown.

Each CDR3 protein is one row after TCRdb ran MiXCR on the reads. The sample shows about 270,000 distinct CDR3 sequences, about 20% of them seen only once. The receptor's source is a human donor in good health (CMV status not recorded). Some clones in this sample may be carry-over from other donors' samples. The source was cultured PBMCs, collected from culture after CMV antigen stimulation. The rearrangement links TRBV7-2 to TRBJ2-4; TRBD1 is a possible D gene (6 bases). This CDR3 reads CASGSGQLAKNIQYF. The CDR3, as DNA: TGTGCCAGCGGCTCAGGACAGTTAGCCAAAAACATTCAGTACTTC.